These T cell receptor beta chains were read from a single sample in a study of blood T cell repertoires in COVID-19. The protocol was immunoSEQ multiplex PCR, while the TCRdb copy is restricted to in-frame clones and leaves out a portion. The sample holds about 230,000 clones, around 84% seen once. Sample: peripheral blood. All receptors derive from a man in his forties with acute or convalescent COVID-19. Both conserved end residues are part of each CDR3. D genes are given only for firm matches. Only some rows state a clone size, as once, few, many or a class for expanded clones.

D	V	size	J	CDR3	DNA
TRBD1	TRBV6-6	.	TRBJ1-5	CASRTQGVNNQPQHF	TGTGCCAGCAGGACCCAGGGGGTCAACAATCAGCCCCAGCATTTT
.	TRBV30	few	TRBJ1-3	CAWSAGGFSGNTIYF	TGTGCCTGGAGTGCAGGAGGGTTTTCAGGAAACACCATATATTTT
TRBD1	TRBV3-1/TRBV3-2	.	TRBJ2-5	CASSQGQGALRETQYF	TGTGCCAGCAGCCAGGGACAGGGGGCTCTAAGGGAGACCCAGTACTTC
TRBD1	TRBV2	once	TRBJ1-1	CASRFSGQLNTEAFF	TGTGCCAGCCGTTTCTCGGGACAGCTCAACACTGAAGCTTTCTTT
.	TRBV3-1/TRBV3-2	.	TRBJ2-2	CASSQDTRRVTGELFF	TGTGCCAGCAGCCAAGATACGAGGAGGGTTACAGGGGAGCTGTTTTTT
TRBD1	TRBV9	.	TRBJ1-1	CASSAPGQMNTEAFF	TGTGCCAGCAGCGCTCCGGGACAGATGAACACTGAAGCTTTCTTT
TRBD1	TRBV5-4	.	TRBJ1-4	CASSLNRDSEKLFF	TGTGCCAGCAGCTTAAACCGGGACAGCGAAAAACTGTTTTTT
.	TRBV24-1	.	TRBJ1-2	CATSEGRGPNYGYTF	TGTGCCACCAGTGAGGGGCGGGGGCCTAACTATGGCTACACCTTC
.	TRBV7-2	.	TRBJ2-1	CASSSRRGPRDEQFF	TGTGCCAGCAGTTCAAGGAGAGGTCCCAGAGATGAGCAGTTCTTC
TRBD1	TRBV9	few	TRBJ1-2	CASSGGTVPNYGYTF	TGTGCCAGCAGCGGGGGGACAGTCCCGAACTATGGCTACACCTTC
.	TRBV4-3	.	TRBJ1-3	CASSQSLASGNTIYF	TGCGCCAGCAGCCAATCCCTAGCGTCTGGAAACACCATATATTTT
TRBD2	TRBV3-1/TRBV3-2	.	TRBJ2-3	CASSRLAGITDTQYF	TGTGCCAGCAGCCGACTAGCGGGGATCACAGATACGCAGTATTTT
.	TRBV6-1	.	TRBJ2-2	CASSETGSGELFF	TGTGCCAGCAGTGAAACAGGTTCCGGGGAGCTGTTTTTT
.	TRBV6-1	.	TRBJ2-7	CASSEAWRYEQYF	TGTGCCAGCAGTGAGGCGTGGCGGTACGAGCAGTACTTC
TRBD1	TRBV7-3	.	TRBJ2-5	CASSDYSPPGTGQETQYF	TGTGCCAGCAGCGATTATTCTCCCCCCGGGACAGGCCAAGAGACCCAGTACTTC
TRBD1	TRBV3-1/TRBV3-2	.	TRBJ1-1	CASSRDGTGGVLTFF	TGTGCCAGCAGCCGAGATGGGACAGGGGGCGTTTTGACTTTCTTT
TRBD1	TRBV2	.	TRBJ1-5	CASSQGASQPQHF	TGTGCCAGCAGCCAGGGGGCAAGTCAGCCCCAGCATTTT
.	TRBV5-1	.	TRBJ1-5	CASRVGTGGNQPQHF	TGCGCCAGCAGGGTGGGTACGGGGGGCAATCAGCCCCAGCATTTT
.	TRBV7-2	.	TRBJ1-1	CAAADPWRNTEAFF	TGTGCCGCAGCGGACCCCTGGCGGAACACTGAAGCTTTCTTT
.	TRBV3-1/TRBV3-2	once	TRBJ1-5	CASSSSRRGNQPQHF	TGTGCCAGCAGTTCAAGCCGACGGGGGAATCAGCCCCAGCATTTT
.	TRBV7-2	.	TRBJ1-2	CASSSGLNYGYTF	TGTGCCAGCAGCTCCGGTCTTAACTATGGCTACACCTTC
.	TRBV28	few	TRBJ1-2	CASSSPPTYYGYTF	TGTGCCAGCAGTTCCCCGCCCACTTACTATGGCTACACCTTC
TRBD2	TRBV28	.	TRBJ2-5	CASRTRGGEVEETQYF	TGTGCCAGCAGGACGCGGGGGGGCGAGGTAGAAGAGACCCAGTACTTC
.	TRBV20-1	.	TRBJ1-1	CRGQGGTEAFF	TGCAGAGGGCAGGGAGGCACTGAAGCTTTCTTT
.	TRBV4-3	.	TRBJ2-3	CASSQDREVDTQYF	TGCGCCAGCAGCCAAGATAGGGAGGTAGATACGCAGTATTTT
TRBD2	TRBV19	.	TRBJ2-1	CASTIRTSFGEQFF	TGTGCCAGTACCATCCGGACTAGCTTCGGTGAGCAGTTCTTC
TRBD1	TRBV4-3	.	TRBJ1-6	CASSQERDRVGSPLHF	TGCGCCAGCAGCCAAGAACGGGACAGGGTAGGTTCACCCCTCCACTTT
.	TRBV4-2	few	TRBJ1-6	CASSPEAQGGSPLHF	TGTGCCAGCAGCCCCGAGGCCCAGGGAGGTTCACCCCTCCACTTT
.	TRBV7-9	.	TRBJ1-1	CASSYSPEAFF	TGTGCCAGCAGCTACAGCCCTGAAGCTTTCTTT
TRBD1	TRBV6-1	.	TRBJ1-2	CASSDGTGDGYTF	TGTGCCAGCAGTGACGGGACAGGCGATGGCTACACCTTC
.	TRBV12-3/TRBV12-4	few	TRBJ2-4	CASMRGGLGIQYF	TGTGCCAGCATGAGGGGGGGCCTAGGCATTCAGTACTTC
.	TRBV9	few	TRBJ1-2	CASSPSFRGATRNYGYTF	TGTGCCAGCAGCCCCTCTTTTCGGGGGGCTACCAGAAACTATGGCTACACCTTC
TRBD2	TRBV23-1	.	TRBJ2-7	CASSGRGYF	TGCGCCAGCAGTGGGAGGGGGTACTTC
TRBD2	TRBV25-1	.	TRBJ2-3	CASSDSTRAGYTQYF	TGTGCCAGCAGTGATTCGACTCGAGCGGGGTATACGCAGTATTTT
TRBD2	TRBV7-2	few	TRBJ2-1	CASSSKPGGPIF	TGTGCCAGCAGTTCAAAACCGGGGGGGCCGATCTTC
.	TRBV6-5	once	TRBJ1-2	CASSYSRGTSHGYTF	TGTGCCAGCAGTTACTCCCGTGGGACTAGTCATGGCTACACCTTC
TRBD2	TRBV2	.	TRBJ2-5	CASKVAGGRQETQYF	TGTGCCAGCAAAGTCGCGGGGGGACGACAAGAGACCCAGTACTTC
.	TRBV7-2	.	TRBJ1-2	CASSLDPGDGYTF	TGTGCCAGCAGCTTAGACCCGGGGGATGGCTACACCTTC
.	TRBV11-2	.	TRBJ2-4	CASSLFILAYWIAKNIQYF	TGTGCCAGCAGCTTATTCATCCTAGCATATTGGATAGCCAAAAACATTCAGTACTTC
TRBD1	TRBV4-1	.	TRBJ2-5	CASSQPDRDQETQYF	TGCGCCAGCAGCCAACCAGACAGGGACCAAGAGACCCAGTACTTC
TRBD1	TRBV11-1	.	TRBJ1-3	CASSLSQGTGNTIYF	TGTGCCAGCAGCTTATCACAGGGGACTGGAAACACCATATATTTT
.	TRBV13	.	TRBJ2-3	CARRLAAYTQYF	TGTGCCAGACGACTTGCCGCTTATACGCAGTATTTT
.	TRBV6-5	.	TRBJ2-7	CASSYSGAYEQYF	TGTGCCAGCAGTTACTCAGGGGCCTACGAGCAGTACTTC
.	TRBV6-5	.	TRBJ2-7	CASSYGHTYEQYF	TGTGCCAGCAGTTACGGCCATACCTACGAGCAGTACTTC
.	TRBV2	once	TRBJ2-6	CASSLIRFSGANVLTF	TGTGCCAGCAGCTTAATCCGGTTCTCTGGGGCCAACGTCCTGACTTTC
TRBD2	TRBV18	.	TRBJ2-2	CASSPPRRGGLTGELFF	TGTGCCAGCTCACCACCGAGGCGGGGGGGCCTCACCGGGGAGCTGTTTTTT
TRBD1	TRBV7-2	.	TRBJ2-5	CASSRFDRDQETQYF	TGTGCCAGCAGCCGTTTCGACAGGGACCAAGAGACCCAGTACTTC
TRBD1	TRBV6-5	.	TRBJ2-4	CASSTAGTGPRVYF	TGTGCCAGCAGTACCGCCGGGACAGGCCCAAGGGTGTACTTC
TRBD1	TRBV5-8	.	TRBJ1-5	CASSQGGARYQPQHF	TGTGCCAGCAGCCAAGGGGGCGCGAGGTATCAGCCCCAGCATTTT
TRBD2	TRBV6-2/TRBV6-3	.	TRBJ2-4	CASSSAGTSGGAWAKNIQYF	TGTGCCAGCAGTTCCGCCGGGACTAGCGGGGGGGCATGGGCCAAAAACATTCAGTACTTC
.	TRBV19	.	TRBJ2-7	CASSIDVRRPAEQYF	TGTGCCAGTAGTATAGATGTGCGGCGGCCGGCCGAGCAGTACTTC
TRBD1	TRBV2	few	TRBJ1-2	CASRLSGGPDSLF	TGTGCCAGCAGACTATCAGGGGGCCCTGATTCCCTCTTC
.	TRBV7-8	.	TRBJ1-5	CASSSPGTQPQHF	TGTGCCAGCAGCTCGCCGGGTACACAGCCCCAGCATTTT
TRBD1	TRBV15	.	TRBJ1-3	CATSRQQGRTGNTIYF	TGTGCCACCAGCAGACAACAGGGGAGGACTGGAAACACCATATATTTT
.	TRBV7-9	.	TRBJ1-4	CASSRGAFSTNEKLFF	TGTGCCAGCAGCCGTGGAGCCTTTTCAACTAATGAAAAACTGTTTTTT
.	TRBV5-8	.	TRBJ2-4	CASSQIGIQYF	TGTGCCAGCAGCCAGATTGGCATTCAGTACTTC
TRBD1	TRBV7-9	few	TRBJ1-5	CASSPTGNQPQHF	TGTGCCAGCAGCCCGACAGGGAATCAGCCCCAGCATTTT